A selection of T cell receptor beta chains follows, all from one sample in a study of shared T cell receptors in the human thymus. Method: immunoSEQ multiplex PCR; TCRdb's copy keeps in-frame clones and lacks some. The repertoire includes over 650,000 clones, about 89% of them detected once, and over 0.008% sits in the top ten. These data were also reused for a study on human thymus T cells.

The material sequenced was thymocytes. The receptors were gathered from a boy under three years old with a congenital heart defect. Both conserved end residues are part of each CDR3. The order of the fields is clone size, J gene, V gene, D gene, CDR3 DNA, CDR3 protein. A D gene is named only where the DNA matches it firmly. Rows give clone size only sometimes, using once, few, many, or a class for an expanded clone.

NA | TRBJ1-4 | TRBV7-9 | TRBD1 | TGTGCCAGCAGCCTCGGGACAGGGGGTGAAAAACTGTTTTTT | CASSLGTGGEKLFF
once | TRBJ2-5 | TRBV15 | NA | TGTGCCACCAGCAGTCTCTCTCAAGAGACCCAGTACTTC | CATSSLSQETQYF
NA | TRBJ2-5 | TRBV25-1 | TRBD2 | TGTGCCAGCAGTGAAGAAAGGTTAGCGGGGAAAATGGAGACCCAGTACTTC | CASSEERLAGKMETQYF
NA | TRBJ1-2 | TRBV5-1 | NA | TGCGCCAGCAGCTTGGCCCGGGACAAGAACTATGGCTACACCTTC | CASSLARDKNYGYTF
NA | TRBJ1-1 | TRBV19 | NA | TGTGCCAGTAGTATCGATGATTTTCCGGGAGATACGAACACTGAAGCTTTCTTT | CASSIDDFPGDTNTEAFF
NA | TRBJ1-3 | TRBV15 | TRBD1 | TGTGCCACCAGCAGAGTTTTGGGACAAAGGCCCTGGGACAGTTCAAACACCATATATTTT | CATSRVLGQRPWDSSNTIYF
NA | TRBJ1-6 | TRBV19 | NA | TGTGCCAGTTGCGGTGGCTCCTATAATTCACCCCTCCACTTT | CASCGGSYNSPLHF
NA | TRBJ1-5 | TRBV19 | TRBD1 | TGTGCCAGTAGTATGCCAGGGGGTGAAGATCAGCCCCAGCATTTT | CASSMPGGEDQPQHF
NA | TRBJ1-6 | TRBV7-2 | TRBD1 | TGTGCCAGCAGCCTCCGGGACAGGGGGCTGTATGCGAATTCACCCCTCCACTTT | CASSLRDRGLYANSPLHF
NA | TRBJ2-5 | TRBV4-1 | TRBD2 | TGCGCCAGCAGCCAAGATACTAGCGGGGAGAACAAAGAGACCCAGTACTTC | CASSQDTSGENKETQYF
few | TRBJ1-1 | TRBV14 | NA | TGTGCCAGCAGCCAAGCCTCAGGGCCATTGAACACTGAAGCTTTCTTT | CASSQASGPLNTEAFF
NA | TRBJ1-4 | TRBV28 | NA | TGTGCCAGCTCAGCCGCCACACCTAGGAATGAAAAACTGTTTTTT | CASSAATPRNEKLFF
NA | TRBJ1-1 | TRBV28 | NA | TGTGCCAGGACAGCCCAACTTGAGAACACTGAAGCTTTCTTT | CARTAQLENTEAFF
NA | TRBJ2-2 | TRBV12-5 | NA | TGTGCTAGTGGTTTGCCCAGGGGCACCGGGGAGCTGTTTTTT | CASGLPRGTGELFF
NA | TRBJ1-2 | TRBV27 | NA | TGTGCCAGCAGTCGGACAGACAACTATGGCTACACCTTC | CASSRTDNYGYTF
NA | TRBJ2-6 | TRBV5-4 | TRBD2 | TGTGCCAGCAGCCCCGTGGGAGGGTACTCTGGGGCCAACGTCCTGACTTTC | CASSPVGGYSGANVLTF